These 19 T cell receptor beta chains came from one sample sequenced in a study of blood T cell repertoires in COVID-19. Using immunoSEQ multiplex PCR, the repertoire was profiled, and TCRdb retains in-frame clones only, with some absent. The sample lists about 260,000 clones; approximately 84% were seen once. The sequencing input was peripheral blood. The source is a human donor in a cohort sampled during active COVID-19.

This chain connects TRBV24-1 to TRBJ2-5, with a possible D match to TRBD2 (6 bases). With 2 bases removed from V and 5 bases from J, the gap between germline ends came to 11 bases. The CDR3 runs to 14 residues. Germline loops: CDR1 KGHDR, CDR2 SFDVKD. This CDR3 reads CATSDWRDGETQYF. The CDR3 DNA follows: TGTGCCACCAGTGATTGGAGGGACGGGGAGACCCAGTACTTC.

V is TRBV25-1 and J is TRBJ1-2; 11 nucleotides match TRBD1. After removal of 4 bases from V and 8 bases from J, the junction contained 3 bases not matched to a gene. Germline V lookup: CDR1 MGHDK, CDR2 SYGVNS. The CDR3 is 13 amino acids. The CDR3 DNA reads as TGTGCCAGCAGTGGGACAGGGGGCGACGGCTACACCTTC. It encodes CASSGTGGDGYTF.

CDR3 DNA: TGTGCCAGCAGTGAGGTTAAAGGGGCCCCCTTTTCGCAGTATTTT. This translates into CASSEVKGAPFSQYF. V usage is TRBV6-1 and J usage is TRBJ2-3; TRBD1 might be the D (5 bases). The germline CDR1 and CDR2 sequences are MNHNS and SASEGT. V was trimmed by 3 bases and J by 10 bases, leaving 20 bases between them. This CDR3 region has 15 residues.

The chain combines TRBV7-6 with TRBJ2-3, with 7 positions matching TRBD1. V lost 5 bases to trimming and J lost 3 bases; unmatched junction nucleotides: 5. The CDR3 covers 14 residues. CDR1 is SGHVS and CDR2 is FNYEAQ in the germline V gene. In DNA form, the CDR3 reads TGTGCCAGCAGCGACAGGGCAGGGACAGATACGCAGTATTTT. As protein: CASSDRAGTDTQYF.

Concerning this clone: A read error may account for a junction end that differs from germline. The V call is TRBV7-9, the J call TRBJ1-1; tentatively, D is TRBD1 (5 bases). CDR3 size: 13 residues. Germline CDR1 is SEHNR and CDR2 is FQNEAQ (reference sequence). The CDR3 nucleotides are TGTGCCAGCAACTTACAGGAGAACACTGAAGCTTTCTTT. It encodes CASNLQENTEAFF.

The chain couples TRBV19 to TRBJ1-5, with 8 bases aligning to TRBD1. Unmatched junction bases numbered 15, after V lost 5 bases and J lost 3 bases. In germline, CDR1 is LNHDA, CDR2 SQIVND (reference sequence). The length of the CDR3 is 18 residues. CDR3 in DNA: TGTGCCAGTAGTGGCAGGGGGCCTACTCGCTTACTCAATCAGCCCCAGCATTTT. Amino acid sequence: CASSGRGPTRLLNQPQHF. The full variable domain, completed using reference TRBV19 and TRBJ1-5, is DGGITQSPKYLFRKEGQNVTLSCEQNLNHDAMYWYRQDPGQGLRLIYYSQIVNDFQKGDIAEGYSVSREKKESFPLTVTSAQKNPTAFYLCASSGRGPTRLLNQPQHFGDGTRLSIL.

The chain uses TRBV10-3 and TRBJ2-3; TRBD2 might be the D (5 bases). V lost 7 bases and J lost 6, with 14 bases in between. The length of the CDR3 is 13 residues. Germline V CDR1 and CDR2: ENHRY, SYGVKD. The CDR3 here is CAINRGSRDTQYF. Written as DNA, the CDR3 is TGTGCCATCAACCGGGGTTCAAGGGATACGCAGTATTTT.

The chain has TRBV11-2 and TRBJ2-1, with 9 positions matching TRBD2. Germline CDR1 SGHAT, CDR2 FQNNGV. V dropped 2 bases and J dropped 1; count of bases not matched to a gene: 6. The CDR3 spans 17 residues. The CDR3 sequence is CASSLFPSGASYNEQFF. The CDR3 nucleotides are TGTGCCAGCAGCTTATTTCCTAGCGGGGCGTCCTACAATGAGCAGTTCTTC.

V usage is TRBV5-1 and J usage is TRBJ2-5, with TRBD2 matching 8 bases. V gave up 4 bases and J gave up 3 bases; unmatched junction bases: 8. CDR1 and CDR2 (germline): SGHRS, YFSETQ. There are 15 residues in the CDR3. The CDR3, as DNA: TGCGCCAGCAGCCCCGGCGGGGGGTCTGAAGAGACCCAGTACTTC. It translates to CASSPGGGSEETQYF. Full variable domain (missing parts from reference TRBV5-1 and TRBJ2-5): KAGVTQTPRYLIKTRGQQVTLSCSPISGHRSVSWYQQTPGQGLQFLFEYFSETQRNKGNFPGRFSGRQFSNSRSEMNVSTLELGDSALYLCASSPGGGSEETQYFGPGTRLLVL.

V is TRBV5-1 and J is TRBJ2-3, with a possible D match to TRBD2 (6 bases). Germline-derived CDR1 and CDR2 are SGHRS and YFSETQ. CDR3 size: 15 residues. V lost 4 bases to trimming and J lost 2 bases, with 14 bases between them. Here the CDR3 reads CASSRLGLNTDTQYF. CDR3 bases: TGCGCCAGCAGCCGGCTGGGACTGAACACAGATACGCAGTATTTT.

CDR3 coding DNA: TGTGCCAGTAGTATTAGGGGGACTAGCGGAACGAACAATGAGCAGTTCTTC. Protein sequence: CASSIRGTSGTNNEQFF. This rearrangement joins TRBV19 to TRBJ2-1; the match to TRBD2 covers 11 bases. The J segment lost 5 bases and the V segment lost 3 bases, leaving 9 bases of the junction unmatched. CDR3 size: 17 residues. The V gene's germline CDR1 is LNHDA and CDR2 SQIVND (reference sequence).

The gene calls are TRBV7-8 and TRBJ2-3; 8 positions match TRBD1. CDR3 length: 15 residues. From germline, CDR1 is SGHVS and CDR2 FQNEAQ. V trimming: 2 bases; J trimming: 5 bases; junction bases outside the gene matches: 6. The CDR3 region has the DNA TGTGCCAGCAGCTTAAGCAGGGGGCGTGAAGATACGCAGTATTTT. Its protein is CASSLSRGREDTQYF.

This rearrangement joins TRBV3-1 (or the pseudogene TRBV3-2) to TRBJ2-7, with 8 bases fitting TRBD2. Germline CDR1 LGHDT, CDR2 YNNKEL (reference sequence). V lost 7 bases and J lost 5; bases outside the gene matches: 7. This CDR3 spans 13 amino acids. The CDR3 region is CASTASGFNEQYF. The DNA for the CDR3 is TGTGCCAGCACCGCTAGCGGGTTCAACGAGCAGTACTTC.

V gene TRBV7-6 combines with J gene TRBJ1-2, with D perhaps matching TRBD1 (6 bases). Germline loops: CDR1 SGHVS, CDR2 FNYEAQ. CDR3 length equals 13 residues. Trimming cost V 4 bases and J 7 bases, with 13 bases left between them. The CDR3 spells CASSSGQSTGYTF. The CDR3, as DNA: TGTGCCAGCAGCTCAGGACAGTCCACTGGCTACACCTTC.

The rearrangement uses TRBV29-1 and TRBJ1-2; 8 bases map to TRBD1. CDR1 is SQVTM, CDR2 ANQGSEA, per germline. CDR3 length: 15 amino acids. Trimming took 3 bases from V and 4 from J; bases not matched to a gene: 10. This chain's CDR3 is CSVDGQGRLGYGYTF. As DNA, the CDR3 is TGCAGCGTTGACGGACAGGGAAGATTAGGCTATGGCTACACCTTC. The full variable domain, with the rest looked up from reference TRBV29-1 and TRBJ1-2, is SAVISQKPSRDICQRGTSLTIQCQVDSQVTMMFWYRQQPGQSLTLIATANQGSEATYESGFVIDKFPISRPNLTFSTLTVSNMSPEDSSIYLCSVDGQGRLGYGYTFGSGTRLTVV.

The chain recombines TRBV6-5 with TRBJ1-2; tentatively, D is TRBD1 (5 bases). The CDR3 sequence is 13 residues long. CDR1 MNHEY and CDR2 SVGAGI come from the germline V gene. The V and J ends lost 6 bases and 2 bases respectively, with 10 bases between them. The CDR3 DNA is TGTGCCAGCAGCAGAGACAGCAACTATGGCTACACCTTC. Its translation: CASSRDSNYGYTF.

The CDR3 loop is CASSQSPDRFTDTQYF. The CDR3 DNA sequence: TGTGCCAGCAGCCAATCTCCCGACAGGTTCACAGATACGCAGTATTTT. The chain recombines TRBV7-3 with TRBJ2-3; maybe TRBD1 (6 bases). The CDR3 consists of 16 residues. Trimming pared 5 bases from V and 2 bases from J, leaving 17 bases between. Germline values: CDR1 SGHTA, CDR2 FQGTGA.

J is TRBJ2-6 and V is TRBV4-1; 7 bases are shared with TRBD1. Germline V gene data show CDR1 as MGHRA and CDR2 as YSYEKL. The CDR3 contains 17 residues. Unmatched junction bases numbered 7, after V lost 1 base and J lost 4 bases. CDR3 region: CASSQGDRVGGANVLTF. The DNA of the CDR3 is TGCGCCAGCAGCCAAGGAGACAGGGTGGGGGGGGCCAACGTCCTGACTTTC.

This chain uses TRBV24-1 with TRBJ2-7; tentative D call: TRBD2 (7 bases). The germline V gene encodes CDR1 KGHDR and CDR2 SFDVKD. V was trimmed by 2 bases and J by 6 bases, leaving 16 bases between them. The CDR3 totals 15 residues. CDR3 amino acids: CATSDSRGGVSEQYF. The CDR3 region has the DNA TGTGCCACCAGTGATTCCAGGGGAGGGGTTTCCGAGCAGTACTTC.